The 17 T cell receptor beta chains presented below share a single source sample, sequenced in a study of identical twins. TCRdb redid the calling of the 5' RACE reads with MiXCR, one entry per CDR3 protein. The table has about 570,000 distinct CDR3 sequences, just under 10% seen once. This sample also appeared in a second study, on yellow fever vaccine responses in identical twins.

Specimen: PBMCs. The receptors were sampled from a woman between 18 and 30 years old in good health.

CDR3 loop: CSAEELAVYNEQFF. Here the CDR3 DNA reads TGCAGTGCCGAGGAGCTAGCGGTGTACAATGAGCAGTTCTTC. The V and J genes are TRBV20-1 and TRBJ2-1, with 7 bases lining up with TRBD2. Per germline, CDR1 DFQATT and CDR2 SNEGSKA (reference sequence). J was trimmed by 4 bases and V by 6 bases; bases with no gene match: 9. This CDR3 has 14 residues.

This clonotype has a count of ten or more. CDR3 coding DNA: TGCGCCAGCAGCCAAGTTGATCTTGGTTTTGTGTTCAATGAGCAGTTCTTC. It yields the protein CASSQVDLGFVFNEQFF. The gene calls are TRBV4-1 and TRBJ2-1; D is unclear. The length of the CDR3 is 17 residues. V lost 1 base, J lost 6 bases, and 19 bases lay in between. The germline CDR1 and CDR2 sequences are MGHRA and YSYEKL.

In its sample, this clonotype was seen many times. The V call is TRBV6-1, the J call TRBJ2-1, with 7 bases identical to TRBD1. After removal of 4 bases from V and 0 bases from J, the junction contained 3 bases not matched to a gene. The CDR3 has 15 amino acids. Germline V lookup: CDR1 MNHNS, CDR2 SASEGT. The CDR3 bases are TGTGCCAGCAGTGCCCGGGACAGCTCCTACAATGAGCAGTTCTTC. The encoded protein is CASSARDSSYNEQFF.

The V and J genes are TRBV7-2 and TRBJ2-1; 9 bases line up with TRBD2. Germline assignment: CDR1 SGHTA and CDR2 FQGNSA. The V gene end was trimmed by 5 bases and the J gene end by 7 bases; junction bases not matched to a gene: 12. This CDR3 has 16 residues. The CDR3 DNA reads TGTGCCAGCAGCCCCGCCCTAGCGGGAAGAGGAAATGAGCAGTTCTTC. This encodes CASSPALAGRGNEQFF.

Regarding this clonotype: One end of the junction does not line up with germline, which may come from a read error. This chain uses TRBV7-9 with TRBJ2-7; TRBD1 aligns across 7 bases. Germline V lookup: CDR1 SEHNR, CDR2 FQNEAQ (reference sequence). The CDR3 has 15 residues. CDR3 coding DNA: TGTGCCGGCAGCTCACCACCGGGACAGACTACCGAGCAGTACTTC. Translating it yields CAGSSPPGQTTEQYF.

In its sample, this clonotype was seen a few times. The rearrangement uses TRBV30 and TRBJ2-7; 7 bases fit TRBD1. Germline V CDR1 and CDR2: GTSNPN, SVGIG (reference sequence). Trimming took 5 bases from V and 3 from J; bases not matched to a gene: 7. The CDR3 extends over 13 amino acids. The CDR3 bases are TGTGCCTGGGCTACAGGGGCCCGCTACGAGCAGTACTTC. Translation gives CAWATGARYEQYF.

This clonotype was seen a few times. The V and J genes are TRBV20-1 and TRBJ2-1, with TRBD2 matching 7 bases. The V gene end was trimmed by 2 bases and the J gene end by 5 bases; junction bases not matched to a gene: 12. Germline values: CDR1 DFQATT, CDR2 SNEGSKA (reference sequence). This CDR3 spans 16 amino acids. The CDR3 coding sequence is TGCAGTGCTAGACCCCTTGGGGGGGTCTTTAACAATGAGCAGTTCTTC. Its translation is CSARPLGGVFNNEQFF.

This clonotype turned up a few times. The DNA for the CDR3 is TGTGCCAGCAGTGGATATGACCGGGACAGGGGGCTTGGCGGGGAGCTGTTTTTT. This codes for CASSGYDRDRGLGGELFF. The gene calls are TRBV6-1 and TRBJ2-2, with TRBD1 identical over 12 bases. This CDR3 comprises 18 residues. The ends lost 4 bases at V and 7 bases at J; junction bases unmatched: 13. The germline gives CDR1 MNHNS, CDR2 SASEGT.

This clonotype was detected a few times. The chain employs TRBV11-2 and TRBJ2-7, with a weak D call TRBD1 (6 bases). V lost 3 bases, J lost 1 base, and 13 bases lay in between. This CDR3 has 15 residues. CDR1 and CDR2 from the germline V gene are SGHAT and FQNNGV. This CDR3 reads CASSLGAATSYEQYF. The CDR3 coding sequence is TGTGCCAGCAGCTTGGGGGCTGCGACTTCCTACGAGCAGTACTTC.

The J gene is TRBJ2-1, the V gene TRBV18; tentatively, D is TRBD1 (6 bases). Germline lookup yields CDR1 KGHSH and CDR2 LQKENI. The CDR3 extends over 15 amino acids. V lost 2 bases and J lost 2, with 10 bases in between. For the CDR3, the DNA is TGTGCCAGCTCACCATCGCAGGGGACCTACAATGAGCAGTTCTTC. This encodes CASSPSQGTYNEQFF.

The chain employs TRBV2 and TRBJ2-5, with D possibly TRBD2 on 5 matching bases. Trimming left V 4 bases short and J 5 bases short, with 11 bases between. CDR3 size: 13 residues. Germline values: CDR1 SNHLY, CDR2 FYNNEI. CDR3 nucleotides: TGTGCCAGCAGTGGGACTCTGGTGGAGACCCAGTACTTC. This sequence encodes CASSGTLVETQYF. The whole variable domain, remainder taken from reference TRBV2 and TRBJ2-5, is EPEVTQTPSHQVTQMGQEVILRCVPISNHLYFYWYRQILGQKVEFLVSFYNNEISEKSEIFDDQFSVERPDGSNFTLKIRSTKLEDSAMYFCASSGTLVETQYFGPGTRLLVL.

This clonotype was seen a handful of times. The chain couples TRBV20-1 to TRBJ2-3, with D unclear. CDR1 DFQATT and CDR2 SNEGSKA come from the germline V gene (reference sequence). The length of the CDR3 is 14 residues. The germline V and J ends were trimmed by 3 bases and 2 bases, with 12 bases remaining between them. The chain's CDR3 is CSARSHRYTDTQYF. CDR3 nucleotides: TGCAGTGCTAGGAGTCACAGATACACAGATACGCAGTATTTT.

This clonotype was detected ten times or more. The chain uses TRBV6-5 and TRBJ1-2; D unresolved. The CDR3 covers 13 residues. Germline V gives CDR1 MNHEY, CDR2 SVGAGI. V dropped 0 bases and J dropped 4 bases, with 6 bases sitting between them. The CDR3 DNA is TGTGCCAGCAGTTACTCACTGAGCTATGGCTACACCTTC. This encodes CASSYSLSYGYTF.

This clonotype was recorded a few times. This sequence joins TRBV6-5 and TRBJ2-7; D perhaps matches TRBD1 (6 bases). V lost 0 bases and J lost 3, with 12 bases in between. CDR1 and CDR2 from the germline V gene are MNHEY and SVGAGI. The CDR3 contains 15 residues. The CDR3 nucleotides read TGTGCCAGCAGTTACTCGGGGGCGTCGAGCTACGAGCAGTACTTC. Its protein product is CASSYSGASSYEQYF.

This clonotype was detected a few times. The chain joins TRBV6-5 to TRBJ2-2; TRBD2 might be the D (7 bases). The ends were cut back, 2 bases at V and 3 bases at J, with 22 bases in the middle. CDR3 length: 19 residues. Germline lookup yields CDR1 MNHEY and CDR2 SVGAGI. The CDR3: CASSYKRGEGGADTGELFF. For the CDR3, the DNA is TGTGCCAGCAGTTACAAACGGGGAGAAGGGGGGGCTGACACCGGGGAGCTGTTTTTT.

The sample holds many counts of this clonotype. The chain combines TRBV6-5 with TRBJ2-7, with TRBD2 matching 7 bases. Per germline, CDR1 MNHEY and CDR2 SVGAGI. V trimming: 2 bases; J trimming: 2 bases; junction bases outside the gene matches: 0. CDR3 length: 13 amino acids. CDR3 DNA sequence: TGTGCCAGCAGTTACCGGGGGGCCTACGAGCAGTACTTC. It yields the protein CASSYRGAYEQYF.

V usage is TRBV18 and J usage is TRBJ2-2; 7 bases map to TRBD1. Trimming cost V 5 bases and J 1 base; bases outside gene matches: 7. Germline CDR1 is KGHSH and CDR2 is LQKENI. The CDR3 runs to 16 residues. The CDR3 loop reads CASSTLQGKNTGELFF. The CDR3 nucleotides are TGTGCCAGCTCAACGTTACAGGGGAAGAACACCGGGGAGCTGTTTTTT.